These 32 T cell receptor beta chains share one sample of origin, sequenced in a study of control samples from healthy donors and cancer patients. The data were produced by immunoSEQ multiplex PCR, yet TCRdb's version contains in-frame clones alone and is incomplete. The sample includes around 94,000 clones, just over 90% of them seen just once. The sequencing input was blood. The receptor set was obtained from a young woman in good health.

The chain couples TRBV7-3 to TRBJ2-4; unclear D gene. CDR1 is SGHTA, CDR2 FQGTGA, per germline. CDR3 length: 16 amino acids. Trimming took 1 base from V and 0 from J, leaving 10 bases between them. CDR3 sequence reads: CASSLSDQQAKNIQYF. DNA of the CDR3: TGTGCCAGCAGCTTAAGCGACCAGCAAGCCAAAAACATTCAGTACTTC.

J is TRBJ1-5 and V is TRBV24-1; the match to TRBD1 covers 7 bases. CDR3 length: 16 residues. The V gene end was trimmed by 3 bases and the J gene end by 4 bases; junction bases not matched to a gene: 8. Germline-derived CDR1 and CDR2 are KGHDR and SFDVKD. The DNA of the CDR3 is TGTGCCACCAGTGATCGAACGACAGGGACTAATCAGCCCCAGCATTTT. The encoded protein is CATSDRTTGTNQPQHF.

This rearrangement joins TRBV30 to TRBJ2-2, with 7 bases identical to TRBD1. CDR3 length equals 15 residues. Germline CDR1 GTSNPN, CDR2 SVGIG (reference sequence). After removal of 4 bases from V and 3 bases from J, the junction contained 8 bases not matched to a gene. CDR3 nucleotides: TGTGCCTGGAAGTTAGGGGGCGTTGACACCGGGGAGCTGTTTTTT. Encoded protein: CAWKLGGVDTGELFF.

The chain employs TRBV28 and TRBJ2-1; 8 bases are shared with TRBD1. V shed 6 bases and J 6 bases; nucleotides not matched to a gene: 13. CDR1 and CDR2 (germline): MDHEN, SYDVKM. The length of the CDR3 is 16 residues. The CDR3 sequence is CASREAGGEGSNEQFF. The CDR3 coding sequence is TGTGCCAGCAGGGAAGCAGGGGGCGAGGGGTCCAATGAGCAGTTCTTC.

The V and J genes are TRBV4-1 and TRBJ1-6; the D gene is possibly TRBD1 (5 bases). This CDR3 contains 16 residues. Germline V gives CDR1 MGHRA, CDR2 YSYEKL. Trimming cost V 0 bases and J 7 bases, with 13 bases left between them. CDR3: CASSQERGVENSPLHF. The DNA of the CDR3 is TGCGCCAGCAGCCAAGAAAGAGGGGTAGAGAATTCACCCCTCCACTTT.

V gene TRBV24-1 combines with J gene TRBJ2-7, with 9 bases lining up with TRBD1. This CDR3 is 15 amino acids long. Germline V gene data show CDR1 as KGHDR and CDR2 as SFDVKD. The ends lost 4 bases at V and 4 bases at J; junction bases unmatched: 7. DNA for the CDR3: TGTGCCACCAGTGAATCGGGACAGGGTCGGTACGAGCAGTACTTC. This sequence encodes CATSESGQGRYEQYF.

V is TRBV20-1 and J is TRBJ2-5; 11 nucleotides line up with TRBD2. Germline trimming cut 3 bases from V and 5 bases from J; bases unmatched to any gene: 11. Germline-derived CDR1 and CDR2 are DFQATT and SNEGSKA (reference sequence). The CDR3 runs 16 residues. The CDR3 DNA reads TGCAGTGCTAGTGTGATAGCGGGGGGGCCGGGGGAGACCCAGTACTTC. Translating gives CSASVIAGGPGETQYF.

The genes are TRBV5-4 and TRBJ1-2; D possibly corresponds to TRBD1 (6 bases). CDR1 is SGHNT, CDR2 YYREEE, per germline (reference sequence). V lost 4 bases to trimming and J lost 1 base, with 20 bases between them. This CDR3 spans 17 amino acids. The CDR3 DNA is TGTGCCAGCAGCCCTCGGGGGCGACAGATGATTAACTATGGCTACACCTTC. It specifies CASSPRGRQMINYGYTF.

The J gene is TRBJ1-2, the V gene TRBV6-2 or TRBV6-3; TRBD1 aligns across 8 bases. The J segment lost 7 bases and the V segment lost 5 bases, leaving 9 bases of the junction unmatched. The germline V gene has CDR1 MNHEY and CDR2 SVGEGT. This CDR3 region has 14 residues. For the CDR3, the DNA is TGTGCCAGCAGTACCACAGGGGGGATCTTTGGCTACACCTTC. Amino acid sequence: CASSTTGGIFGYTF.

The genes are TRBV6-2 or TRBV6-3 and TRBJ2-1, with 9 bases lining up with TRBD2. V gave up 6 bases and J gave up 3 bases; unmatched junction bases: 15. The CDR3 has 18 residues. Germline-derived CDR1 and CDR2 are MNHEY and SVGEGT. The CDR3 protein is CASSSPIKAGGNYNEQFF. CDR3 in DNA: TGTGCCAGCAGCTCACCTATCAAAGCGGGAGGTAACTACAATGAGCAGTTCTTC.

CDR3 nucleotide sequence: TGTGCCAGCAAGGGGCAGGGGGGGACGGAAGCTTTCTTT. It encodes CASKGQGGTEAFF. V gene TRBV27 combines with J gene TRBJ1-1; 7 positions agree with TRBD1. The junction had 10 bases not matched to a gene; V was cut back by 7 bases and J by 8 bases. Germline V lookup: CDR1 MNHEY, CDR2 SMNVEV (reference sequence). The CDR3 runs to 13 residues.

The CDR3 sequence is CASRSRDRGWEKLFF. DNA for the CDR3: TGTGCCAGCAGATCCCGGGACAGGGGGTGGGAAAAACTGTTTTTT. V and J are TRBV27 and TRBJ1-4; the match to TRBD1 covers 11 bases. Germline V gives CDR1 MNHEY, CDR2 SMNVEV (reference sequence). CDR3 length: 15 residues. Trimming at V came to 6 bases and at J to 8 bases, leaving 8 bases not matched to a gene.

The chain is built from TRBV28 and TRBJ1-1; D remains unclear. Germline lookup yields CDR1 MDHEN and CDR2 SYDVKM. The germline V and J ends were trimmed by 2 bases and 4 bases, with 14 bases remaining between them. The CDR3 runs to 15 residues. CDR3: CASSLRSGLSTEAFF. DNA of the CDR3: TGTGCCAGCAGTTTAAGGTCTGGTCTTAGCACTGAAGCTTTCTTT.

The V call is TRBV7-8, the J call TRBJ1-2, with D uncertain. The CDR3 runs 13 residues. CDR1 is SGHVS, CDR2 FQNEAQ, per germline. With 2 bases removed from V and 7 bases from J, the gap between germline ends came to 11 bases. The chain's CDR3 is CASSLTIQGGYTF. CDR3 bases: TGTGCCAGCAGCTTAACTATACAAGGTGGCTACACCTTC.

The CDR3 loop reads CASSIGPGQGPNEQFF. The CDR3 nucleotides read TGTGCCAGTAGTATAGGACCGGGACAGGGCCCCAATGAGCAGTTCTTC. The chain couples TRBV19 to TRBJ2-1; 9 bases fit TRBD1. The CDR3 runs to 16 residues. V lost 1 base and J lost 6; bases outside the gene matches: 7. In germline, CDR1 is LNHDA, CDR2 SQIVND (reference sequence).

This chain connects TRBV12-5 to TRBJ1-1; D unclear. Trimming removed 3 bases at V and 7 bases at J, with 9 bases between. CDR3 length: 12 residues. CDR1 and CDR2 (germline): LGHNT, FRNRAP. The CDR3 DNA reads TGTGCTAGTGGTTTCGAGTGGAATGAAGCTTTCTTT. It yields the protein CASGFEWNEAFF.

V and J are TRBV27 and TRBJ2-7, with a weak D call TRBD1 (5 bases). V lost 1 base to trimming and J lost 5 bases, with 12 bases between them. Germline CDR1 MNHEY, CDR2 SMNVEV (reference sequence). The CDR3 is 14 residues long. CDR3 nucleotide sequence: TGTGCCAGCAGTTTATTTGGGGCCCCCAACGAGCAGTACTTC. The encoded protein is CASSLFGAPNEQYF.

V and J are TRBV11-2 and TRBJ1-5, with 9 bases fitting TRBD1. This CDR3 region has 14 residues. Germline V gives CDR1 SGHAT, CDR2 FQNNGV. J gave up 4 bases and V 5 bases, and 3 bases lay outside the gene matches. DNA of the CDR3: TGTGCCAGCAGCCGGACAGGGGAGAATCAGCCCCAGCATTTT. This translates into CASSRTGENQPQHF.

V is TRBV24-1 and J is TRBJ1-5; no reliable D call. The CDR3 extends over 15 amino acids. Looked up from germline, CDR1 is KGHDR and CDR2 is SFDVKD. V was cut by 4 bases and J by 3 bases, with 12 bases left in between. The CDR3 spells CATSDARESNQPQHF. The CDR3 DNA follows: TGTGCCACCAGTGACGCGCGGGAATCCAATCAGCCCCAGCATTTT.

The V and J genes are TRBV5-1 and TRBJ2-2, with 7 bases lining up with TRBD2. Germline CDR1 SGHRS, CDR2 YFSETQ. CDR3 size: 19 residues. V was clipped by 0 bases and J by 2 bases; unmatched bases: 13. The CDR3 spells CASSLARGSGILNTGELFF. The DNA for the CDR3 is TGCGCCAGCAGCTTGGCCCGGGGCAGCGGGATCTTAAACACCGGGGAGCTGTTTTTT.

The gene calls are TRBV7-8 and TRBJ1-2; 9 nucleotides agree with TRBD1. The J segment lost 3 bases and the V segment lost 5 bases, leaving 10 bases of the junction unmatched. Germline CDR1 is SGHVS and CDR2 is FQNEAQ. The CDR3 consists of 16 residues. CDR3 nucleotides: TGTGCCAGCAGCGCGCGGGACAGGGACTTTTACTATGGCTACACCTTC. It translates to CASSARDRDFYYGYTF.

The J gene is TRBJ1-2, the V gene TRBV10-2; D is uncertain. V lost 2 bases to trimming and J lost 2 bases, with 9 bases between them. The CDR3 consists of 14 residues. CDR1 is WSHSY and CDR2 is SAAADI in the germline V gene. CDR3 nucleotide sequence: TGCGCCAGCAGTGAGGATGGAGGGAACTATGGCTACACCTTC. It specifies CASSEDGGNYGYTF.

This rearrangement joins TRBV4-1 to TRBJ2-1; D call uncertain. V gave up 1 base and J gave up 7 bases, with 14 bases separating them. Germline loops: CDR1 MGHRA, CDR2 YSYEKL. The CDR3 is 15 amino acids. The DNA of the CDR3 is TGCGCCAGCAGCCAAGTAAATGCAGCTTGGAATGAGCAGTTCTTC. It codes for CASSQVNAAWNEQFF.

The chain links TRBV6-5 to TRBJ2-3; TRBD2 agrees at 12 bases. Per germline, CDR1 MNHEY and CDR2 SVGAGI. The ends lost 6 bases at V and 4 bases at J; junction bases unmatched: 5. CDR3 size: 15 residues. The CDR3 region is CASSILAGGSDTQYF. CDR3 bases: TGTGCCAGCAGCATACTAGCGGGGGGATCAGATACGCAGTATTTT.

The chain carries TRBV7-9 and TRBJ1-1; TRBD1 matches at 7 bases. The CDR3 is 13 amino acids. V shed 5 bases, J shed 7 bases, and the junction held 7 bases outside the gene matches. Germline values: CDR1 SEHNR, CDR2 FQNEAQ (reference sequence). CDR3 coding DNA: TGTGCCAGCAGCGTAACAGGGGTGGGTGAAGCTTTCTTT. This gives the protein CASSVTGVGEAFF.

Turning to this clone: One junction end does not reproduce the germline sequence, and a read error may be involved. The chain joins TRBV29-1 to TRBJ2-7, with 13 bases matching TRBD2. CDR3 size: 14 residues. Germline CDR1 is SQVTM and CDR2 is ANQGSEA. CDR3 sequence (DNA): TGCAGCGTCCGGACTAGCGGGAGCTCCCACGAGCAGTACTTC. Its protein is CSVRTSGSSHEQYF.

The chain is built from TRBV5-4 and TRBJ2-2; possibly TRBD2 for D (6 bases). The germline V gene has CDR1 SGHNT and CDR2 YYREEE (reference sequence). Trimming left V 2 bases short and J 4 bases short, with 18 bases between. The CDR3 sequence is 17 residues long. CDR3 protein: CASSLRPSGLSTGELFF. In DNA, the CDR3 is TGTGCCAGCAGCTTAAGACCCAGCGGGTTATCCACCGGGGAGCTGTTTTTT.

The chain uses TRBV6-1 and TRBJ1-1; maybe TRBD1 (5 bases). Germline V gives CDR1 MNHNS, CDR2 SASEGT. This CDR3 has 13 residues. Trimming cost V 3 bases and J 1 base, with 6 bases left between them. In DNA, the CDR3 is TGTGCCAGCAGTGACAGGGCGAACACTGAAGCTTTCTTT. Residues: CASSDRANTEAFF.

This chain links TRBV6-9 with TRBJ2-3, with 14 nucleotides matching TRBD2. Germline CDR1 is MNHGY and CDR2 is SVAAGI. V lost 7 bases, J lost 4 bases, and 7 bases stayed unmatched. The CDR3 contains 16 residues. In nucleotides, the CDR3 is TGTGCCAGCACCGGGACTAGCGGGAGTGGGGCAGATACGCAGTATTTT. It yields the protein CASTGTSGSGADTQYF.

This chain links TRBV30 with TRBJ1-1; D unresolved. The germline V gene encodes CDR1 GTSNPN and CDR2 SVGIG (reference sequence). The CDR3 has 15 residues. Between the trimmed V and J ends, which lost 0 bases and 0 bases, there was a span of 11 bases. The CDR3 nucleotides read TGTGCCTGGAGTGTAAGGTGGATAGTGAACACTGAAGCTTTCTTT. Translation gives CAWSVRWIVNTEAFF.

This clone was seen once. The CDR3 nucleotides read TGTGCCAGCAGTTTGGACAGGGGGCTCTCACCCCTCCACTTT. This codes for CASSLDRGLSPLHF. The V gene is TRBV27, the J gene TRBJ1-6; 11 bases align to TRBD1. Germline loops: CDR1 MNHEY, CDR2 SMNVEV (reference sequence). The CDR3 length is 14 residues. The ends lost 3 bases at V and 10 bases at J; junction bases unmatched: 2.

This chain uses TRBV3-1 (or the pseudogene TRBV3-2) with TRBJ2-1; D may be TRBD1 or TRBD2 (6 bases each). The CDR3 has 16 residues. V was cut by 0 bases and J by 5 bases, with 14 bases left in between. CDR1 is LGHDT and CDR2 is YNNKEL in the germline V gene (reference sequence). Here the CDR3 reads CASSQEGGSGNNEQFF. The CDR3, as DNA: TGTGCCAGCAGCCAAGAAGGGGGTAGCGGCAACAATGAGCAGTTCTTC.